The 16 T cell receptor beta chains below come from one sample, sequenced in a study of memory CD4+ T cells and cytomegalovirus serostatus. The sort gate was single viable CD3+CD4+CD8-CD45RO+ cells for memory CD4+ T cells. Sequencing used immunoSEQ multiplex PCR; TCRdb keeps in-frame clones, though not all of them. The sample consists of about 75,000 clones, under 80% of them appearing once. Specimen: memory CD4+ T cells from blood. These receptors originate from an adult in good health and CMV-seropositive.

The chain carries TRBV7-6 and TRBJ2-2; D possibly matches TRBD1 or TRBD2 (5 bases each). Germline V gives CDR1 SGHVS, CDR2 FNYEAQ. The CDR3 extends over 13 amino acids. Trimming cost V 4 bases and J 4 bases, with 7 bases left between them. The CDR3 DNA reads TGTGCCAGCAGCTGGGGACCCACCGGGGAGCTGTTTTTT. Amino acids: CASSWGPTGELFF.

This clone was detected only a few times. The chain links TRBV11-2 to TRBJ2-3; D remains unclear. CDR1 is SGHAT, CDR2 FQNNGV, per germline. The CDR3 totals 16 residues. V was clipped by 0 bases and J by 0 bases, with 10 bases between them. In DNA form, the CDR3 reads TGTGCCAGCAGCTTAGATATCGGAGCGAGCACAGATACGCAGTATTTT. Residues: CASSLDIGASTDTQYF.

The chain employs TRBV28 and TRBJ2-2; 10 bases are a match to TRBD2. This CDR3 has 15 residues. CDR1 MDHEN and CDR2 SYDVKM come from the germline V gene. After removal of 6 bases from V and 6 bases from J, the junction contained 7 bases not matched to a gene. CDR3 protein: CASRRRTSGAGELFF. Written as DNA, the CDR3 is TGTGCCAGCAGGAGGCGGACTAGCGGAGCCGGGGAGCTGTTTTTT.

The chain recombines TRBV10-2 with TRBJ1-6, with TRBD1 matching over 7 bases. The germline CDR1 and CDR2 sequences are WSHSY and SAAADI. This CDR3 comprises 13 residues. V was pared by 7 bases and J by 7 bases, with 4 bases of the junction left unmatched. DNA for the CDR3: TGCGCCAGCACTCCGGGACAGAATTCACCCCTCCACTTT. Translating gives CASTPGQNSPLHF.

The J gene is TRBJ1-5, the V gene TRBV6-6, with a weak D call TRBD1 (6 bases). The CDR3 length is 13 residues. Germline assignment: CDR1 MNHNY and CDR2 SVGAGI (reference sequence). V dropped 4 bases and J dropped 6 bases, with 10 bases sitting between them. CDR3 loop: CASSLGARQPQHF. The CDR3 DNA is TGTGCCAGCAGTTTGGGGGCCCGTCAGCCCCAGCATTTT.

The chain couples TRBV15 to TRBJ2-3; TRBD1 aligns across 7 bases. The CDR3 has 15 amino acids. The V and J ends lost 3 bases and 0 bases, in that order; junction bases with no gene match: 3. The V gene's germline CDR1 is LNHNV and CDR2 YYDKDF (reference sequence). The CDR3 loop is CATSRGTASTDTQYF. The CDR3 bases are TGTGCCACCAGCAGGGGGACAGCTAGCACAGATACGCAGTATTTT.

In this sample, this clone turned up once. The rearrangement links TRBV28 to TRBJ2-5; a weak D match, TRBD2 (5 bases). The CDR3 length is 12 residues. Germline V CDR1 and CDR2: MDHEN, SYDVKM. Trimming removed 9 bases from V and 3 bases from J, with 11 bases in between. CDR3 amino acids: CASVAGEETQYF. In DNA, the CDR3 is TGTGCCAGTGTGGCCGGGGAAGAGACCCAGTACTTC.

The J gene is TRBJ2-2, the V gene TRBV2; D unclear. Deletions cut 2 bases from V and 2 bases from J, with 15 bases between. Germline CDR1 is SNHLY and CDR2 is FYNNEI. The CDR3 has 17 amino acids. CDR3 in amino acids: CASSEFRVNLNTGELFF. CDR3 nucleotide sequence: TGTGCCAGCAGTGAATTCCGGGTGAACCTCAACACCGGGGAGCTGTTTTTT.

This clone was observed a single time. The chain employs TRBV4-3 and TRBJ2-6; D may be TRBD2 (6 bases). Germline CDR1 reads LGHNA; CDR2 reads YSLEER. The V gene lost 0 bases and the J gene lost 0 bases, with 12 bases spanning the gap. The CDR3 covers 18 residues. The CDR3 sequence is CASSQESGLLSGANVLTF. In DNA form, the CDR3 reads TGCGCCAGCAGCCAAGAATCGGGACTCCTCTCTGGGGCCAACGTCCTGACTTTC.

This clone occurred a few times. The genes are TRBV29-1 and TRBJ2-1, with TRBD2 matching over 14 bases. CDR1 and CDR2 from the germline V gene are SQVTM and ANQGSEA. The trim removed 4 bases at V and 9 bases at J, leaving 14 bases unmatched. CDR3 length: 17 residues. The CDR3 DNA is TGCAGCGTTGGATGGGGTGCGACTAGCGGGGGGGCCAGTGAGCAGTTCTTC. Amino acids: CSVGWGATSGGASEQFF.

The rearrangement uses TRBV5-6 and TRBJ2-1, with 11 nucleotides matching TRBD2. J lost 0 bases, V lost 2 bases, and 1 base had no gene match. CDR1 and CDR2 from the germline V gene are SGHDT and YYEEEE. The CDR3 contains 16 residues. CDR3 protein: CASSFGTSGSYNEQFF. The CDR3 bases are TGTGCCAGCAGCTTTGGGACTAGCGGCTCCTACAATGAGCAGTTCTTC.

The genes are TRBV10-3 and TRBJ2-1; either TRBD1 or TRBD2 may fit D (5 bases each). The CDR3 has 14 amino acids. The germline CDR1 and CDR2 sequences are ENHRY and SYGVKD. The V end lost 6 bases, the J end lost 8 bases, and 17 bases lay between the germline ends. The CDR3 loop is CAIRNRDLEDEQFF. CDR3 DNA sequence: TGTGCCATCAGAAATCGGGACCTTGAGGATGAGCAGTTCTTC.

CDR3 sequence reads: CASSSTGDSGNTIYF. The CDR3 nucleotides read TGTGCCAGCAGTTCTACAGGGGACTCTGGAAACACCATATATTTT. The V and J genes are TRBV6-5 and TRBJ1-3, with TRBD1 matching 7 bases. V trimming: 4 bases; J trimming: 0 bases; junction bases outside the gene matches: 3. Germline V gene sequence: CDR1 MNHEY, CDR2 SVGAGI. CDR3 length equals 15 residues.

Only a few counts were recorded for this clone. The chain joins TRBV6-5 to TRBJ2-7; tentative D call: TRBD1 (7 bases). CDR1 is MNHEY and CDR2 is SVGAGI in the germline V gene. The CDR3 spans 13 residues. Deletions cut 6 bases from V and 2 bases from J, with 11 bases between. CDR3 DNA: TGTGCCAGCAGACAGGGGAGGCCCTACGAGCAGTACTTC. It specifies CASRQGRPYEQYF.

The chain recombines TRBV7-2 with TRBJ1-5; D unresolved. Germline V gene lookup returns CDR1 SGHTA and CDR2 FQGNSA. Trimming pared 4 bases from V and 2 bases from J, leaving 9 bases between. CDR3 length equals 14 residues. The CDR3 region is CASSSGWRNQPQHF. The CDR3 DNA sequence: TGTGCCAGCAGCTCCGGGTGGCGCAATCAGCCCCAGCATTTT.

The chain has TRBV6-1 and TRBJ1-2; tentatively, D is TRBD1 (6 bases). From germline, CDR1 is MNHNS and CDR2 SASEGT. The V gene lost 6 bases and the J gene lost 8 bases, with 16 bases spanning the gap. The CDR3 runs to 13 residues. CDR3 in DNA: TGTGCCAGCAGGATGACAGGCGGGTACGGCTACACCTTC. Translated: CASRMTGGYGYTF.